One and the same sample provided the 27 T cell receptor beta chains below, sequenced in a study of shared clonotypes between healthy human individuals. Libraries were prepared by immunoSEQ multiplex PCR; TCRdb keeps only in-frame clonotypes and omits some of them. This repertoire shows about 1.5 million clones, roughly 96% found once; its top ten account for over 1%. Sequencing input: naive CD4+ T cells sorted from blood. The subset was: CD45RA+ positively selected. The receptors originated from a man aged 30-40 years in good health.

The chain couples TRBV14 to TRBJ2-1; 7 bases fit TRBD2. The CDR3 length is 14 residues. J was trimmed by 9 bases and V by 4 bases; bases with no gene match: 9. Looked up from germline, CDR1 is SGHDN and CDR2 is FVKESK. Here the CDR3 reads CASSRDYSGGEQFF. CDR3 in DNA: TGTGCCAGCAGCCGGGACTACTCTGGGGGTGAGCAGTTCTTC. Using reference TRBV14 and TRBJ2-1 for the parts outside the CDR3, the full variable domain is EAGVTQFPSHSVIEKGQTVTLRCDPISGHDNLYWYRRVMGKEIKFLLHFVKESKQDESGMPNNRFLAERTGGTYSTLKVQPAELEDSGVYFCASSRDYSGGEQFFGPGTRLTVL.

The chain has TRBV5-1 and TRBJ2-5, with a possible D match to TRBD2 (5 bases). The CDR3 extends over 16 amino acids. The V and J ends lost 3 bases and 1 base respectively, with 16 bases between them. Germline values: CDR1 SGHRS, CDR2 YFSETQ. CDR3 protein: CASSWGLVGAQETQYF. In DNA, the CDR3 is TGCGCCAGCAGCTGGGGTTTAGTGGGAGCCCAAGAGACCCAGTACTTC.

The J gene is TRBJ2-1, the V gene TRBV7-2; 8 bases are a match to TRBD1. Germline V gives CDR1 SGHTA, CDR2 FQGNSA. The CDR3 has 15 amino acids. Trimming removed 5 bases from V and 3 bases from J; junction bases left unmatched: 6. CDR3 nucleotide sequence: TGTGCCAGCAGCCTAGACAGGGGATTCTACAATGAGCAGTTCTTC. This gives the protein CASSLDRGFYNEQFF. Together with reference TRBV7-2 and TRBJ2-1, the CDR3 gives the full variable domain: GAGVSQSPSNKVTEKGKDVELRCDPISGHTALYWYRQSLGQGLEFLIYFQGNSAPDKSGLPSDRFSAERTGGSVSTLTIQRTQQEDSAVYLCASSLDRGFYNEQFFGPGTRLTVL.

The chain links TRBV7-8 to TRBJ1-3; the D gene is possibly TRBD1 (6 bases). This CDR3 comprises 20 residues. CDR1 and CDR2 (germline): SGHVS, FQNEAQ. V dropped 2 bases and J dropped 0 bases, with 23 bases sitting between them. For the CDR3, the DNA is TGTGCCAGCAGCTTACTAGCAGGGGTAGGGCTGGAGGTCTCTGGAAACACCATATATTTT. The encoded protein is CASSLLAGVGLEVSGNTIYF. Full variable domain (remainder filled in from reference TRBV7-8 and TRBJ1-3): GAGVSQSPRYKVAKRGQDVALRCDPISGHVSLFWYQQALGQGPEFLTYFQNEAQLDKSGLPSDRFFAERPEGSVSTLKIQRTQQEDSAVYLCASSLLAGVGLEVSGNTIYFGEGSWLTVV.

This CDR3 is CAWSQVRQPQHF. The CDR3 DNA reads TGTGCCTGGAGTCAAGTGCGTCAGCCCCAGCATTTT. The V gene is TRBV30, the J gene TRBJ1-5, with D unresolved. The CDR3 has 12 residues. Trimming left V 2 bases short and J 6 bases short, with 8 bases between. Per germline, CDR1 GTSNPN and CDR2 SVGIG (reference sequence).

This clone is a singleton in its sample. This chain links TRBV6-1 with TRBJ2-7, with TRBD2 identical over 12 bases. Looked up from germline, CDR1 is MNHNS and CDR2 is SASEGT. The CDR3 sequence is 17 residues long. J gave up 3 bases and V 3 bases, and 9 bases lay outside the gene matches. Written as DNA, the CDR3 is TGTGCCAGCAGTGAGGGTCTAGCGGGAGGGCCAGTCTACGAGCAGTACTTC. Translation gives CASSEGLAGGPVYEQYF.

The rearrangement joins TRBV6-6 to TRBJ1-1; no clear D. The CDR3 has 12 residues. Trimming cost V 9 bases and J 1 base, with 9 bases left between them. Germline V gives CDR1 MNHNY, CDR2 SVGAGI (reference sequence). CDR3 DNA sequence: TGTGCCAGTGGGCCCAAGAACACTGAAGCTTTCTTT. It encodes CASGPKNTEAFF.

The rearrangement uses TRBV4-3 and TRBJ2-2; 7 bases map to TRBD1. CDR1 and CDR2 (germline): LGHNA, YSLEER. The ends lost 3 bases at V and 7 bases at J; junction bases unmatched: 5. CDR3 length: 14 amino acids. The CDR3 DNA is TGCGCCAGCAGCCAGCTAGGGGGCAGCGGGGAGCTGTTTTTT. Its translation is CASSQLGGSGELFF.

V gene TRBV5-5 combines with J gene TRBJ2-2; TRBD2 is a possible D gene (5 bases). V shed 0 bases and J shed 1 base, with 10 bases lying between them. CDR1 is SGHKS and CDR2 is YYEKEE in the germline V gene (reference sequence). The CDR3 has 16 amino acids. The CDR3 loop is CASSLEASLNTGELFF. The CDR3 DNA reads as TGTGCCAGCAGCTTGGAGGCTAGCCTGAACACCGGGGAGCTGTTTTTT.

The chain links TRBV23-1 to TRBJ1-5, with a possible D match to TRBD1 (6 bases). TRBV23-1 is an open reading frame, and its role is uncertain. Between the trimmed V and J ends, which lost 4 bases and 7 bases, there was a span of 20 bases. The CDR3 runs to 16 residues. In DNA, the CDR3 is TGCGCCAGCAGTCGAGTAAGGCGGGGGCCGGGGCAGCCCCAGCATTTT. As protein: CASSRVRRGPGQPQHF.

The chain uses TRBV7-9 and TRBJ2-7; 10 nucleotides align to TRBD2. This CDR3 comprises 15 residues. The germline CDR1 and CDR2 sequences are SEHNR and FQNEAQ (reference sequence). Trimming took 5 bases from V and 5 from J; bases not matched to a gene: 9. The CDR3 DNA is TGTGCCAGCAGCCCACTTGTAGCGGGAGGACACGAGCAGTACTTC. This gives the protein CASSPLVAGGHEQYF. The full variable domain, rest sourced from reference TRBV7-9 and TRBJ2-7, is DTGVSQNPRHKITKRGQNVTFRCDPISEHNRLYWYRQTLGQGPEFLTYFQNEAQLEKSRLLSDRFSAERPKGSFSTLEIQRTEQGDSAMYLCASSPLVAGGHEQYFGPGTRLTVT.

This clone was observed a single time. The CDR3 here is CASSSRQSEQFF. CDR3 sequence (DNA): TGTGCCAGCAGCTCGCGACAGAGTGAGCAGTTCTTC. This chain links TRBV11-3 with TRBJ2-1, with a weak D call TRBD1 (5 bases). The germline V gene has CDR1 SGHNT and CDR2 YENEEA. The CDR3 spans 12 residues. Trimming shortened V by 4 bases and J by 9 bases, and 10 bases separated the two germline ends.

The chain recombines TRBV7-9 with TRBJ2-7; no firm D call. The V gene's germline CDR1 is SEHNR and CDR2 FQNEAQ (reference sequence). The CDR3 is 13 amino acids. V dropped 2 bases and J dropped 3 bases, with 8 bases sitting between them. CDR3 DNA sequence: TGTGCCAGCAGCTTAACTGGGTTCTACGAGCAGTACTTC. Amino acids: CASSLTGFYEQYF. The full variable domain, completed using reference TRBV7-9 and TRBJ2-7, is DTGVSQNPRHKITKRGQNVTFRCDPISEHNRLYWYRQTLGQGPEFLTYFQNEAQLEKSRLLSDRFSAERPKGSFSTLEIQRTEQGDSAMYLCASSLTGFYEQYFGPGTRLTVT.

Here the CDR3 DNA reads TGTGCCAGCAGTTACTCGAGAGGGGATGGCTACACCTTC. This codes for CASSYSRGDGYTF. This chain links TRBV6-5 with TRBJ1-2; a possible D gene is TRBD1 (5 bases). This CDR3 contains 13 residues. V dropped 0 bases and J dropped 6 bases, with 8 bases sitting between them. CDR1 and CDR2 (germline): MNHEY, SVGAGI.

The chain uses TRBV25-1 and TRBJ2-1; D uncertain. Germline lookup yields CDR1 MGHDK and CDR2 SYGVNS. Trimming stripped 2 bases from V and 5 bases from J, with 13 bases between. This CDR3 contains 15 residues. This chain's CDR3 is CASSEVAGRDNEQFF. CDR3 sequence (DNA): TGTGCCAGCAGTGAAGTAGCCGGAAGGGACAATGAGCAGTTCTTC.

V usage is TRBV11-1 and J usage is TRBJ2-5; 10 positions match TRBD1. The germline V gene has CDR1 SGHAT and CDR2 FQDESV (reference sequence). The ends lost 5 bases at V and 2 bases at J; junction bases unmatched: 14. This CDR3 has 18 amino acids. The CDR3 region has the DNA TGTGCCAGCAGCCAGAAGAAGTCCGGGACAGGGGCTCAAGAGACCCAGTACTTC. This sequence encodes CASSQKKSGTGAQETQYF.

As to this clone: The same CDR3 also results from other DNA sequences found in this sample. This chain links TRBV5-1 with TRBJ2-2; D may match TRBD1 or TRBD2 (5 bases each). Germline loops: CDR1 SGHRS, CDR2 YFSETQ. This CDR3 region has 14 residues. Between the trimmed V and J ends, which lost 6 bases and 2 bases, there was a span of 11 bases. CDR3 nucleotide sequence: TGCGCCAGCACGGGGACCGGAAACACCGGGGAGCTGTTTTTT. Translated: CASTGTGNTGELFF.

The rearrangement uses TRBV4-3 and TRBJ1-4; D is ambiguous. The CDR3 has 14 residues. Trimming stripped 1 base from V and 7 bases from J, with 10 bases between. Germline assignment: CDR1 LGHNA and CDR2 YSLEER. Here the CDR3 reads CASSQGLLGEKLFF. CDR3 DNA sequence: TGCGCCAGCAGCCAAGGGCTGCTGGGTGAAAAACTGTTTTTT.

This sequence joins TRBV30 and TRBJ2-1, with 8 bases fitting TRBD1. In germline, CDR1 is GTSNPN, CDR2 SVGIG (reference sequence). Trimming at V came to 0 bases and at J to 7 bases, leaving 11 bases not matched to a gene. The CDR3 spans 16 residues. CDR3 residues: CAWSVRLRTGRNEQFF. In DNA form, the CDR3 reads TGTGCCTGGAGTGTACGATTAAGGACAGGGAGAAATGAGCAGTTCTTC. The full variable domain, with the rest looked up from reference TRBV30 and TRBJ2-1, is SQTIHQWPATLVQPVGSPLSLECTVEGTSNPNLYWYRQAAGRGLQLLFYSVGIGQISSEVPQNLSASRPQDRQFILSSKKLLLSDSGFYLCAWSVRLRTGRNEQFFGPGTRLTVL.

This chain joins TRBV6-5 and TRBJ2-7; 7 positions agree with TRBD1. The CDR3 sequence is 15 residues long. Germline values: CDR1 MNHEY, CDR2 SVGAGI. Trimming removed 7 bases from V and 0 bases from J; junction bases left unmatched: 9. The CDR3 protein is CASKAYTGVSYEQYF. The CDR3 bases are TGTGCCAGCAAGGCATATACAGGGGTCTCCTACGAGCAGTACTTC.

This clone came up once. The genes are TRBV19 and TRBJ1-1; possibly TRBD1 for D (5 bases). The CDR3 is 13 residues long. Germline CDR1 LNHDA, CDR2 SQIVND (reference sequence). Trimming stripped 10 bases from V and 4 bases from J, with 16 bases between. The CDR3 DNA reads TGTGCCACTAACCGGGGTAGGGGCACTGAAGCTTTCTTT. Translating it yields CATNRGRGTEAFF.

V gene TRBV2 combines with J gene TRBJ2-7; D is unclear. The CDR3 is 15 residues long. Germline V CDR1 and CDR2: SNHLY, FYNNEI. V was cut by 5 bases and J by 2 bases, with 16 bases left in between. CDR3 amino acids: CASSKLIAQTYEQYF. As DNA, the CDR3 is TGTGCCAGCAGTAAATTAATAGCTCAAACCTACGAGCAGTACTTC.

This rearrangement joins TRBV29-1 to TRBJ1-3; D is uncertain. The CDR3 extends over 11 amino acids. Trimming stripped 4 bases from V and 5 bases from J, with 6 bases between. The germline V gene has CDR1 SQVTM and CDR2 ANQGSEA. The chain's CDR3 is CSVVERNTIYF. The CDR3 nucleotides are TGCAGCGTTGTAGAGAGAAACACCATATATTTT. The full variable domain, its missing parts supplied by reference TRBV29-1 and TRBJ1-3, is SAVISQKPSRDICQRGTSLTIQCQVDSQVTMMFWYRQQPGQSLTLIATANQGSEATYESGFVIDKFPISRPNLTFSTLTVSNMSPEDSSIYLCSVVERNTIYFGEGSWLTVV.

V and J are TRBV2 and TRBJ2-2, with D unresolved. This CDR3 is built from 15 residues. The germline V gene has CDR1 SNHLY and CDR2 FYNNEI. V dropped 6 bases and J dropped 6 bases, with 17 bases sitting between them. DNA of the CDR3: TGTGCCAGCAGCCCTGACACCACCTCAGCCGGGGAGCTGTTTTTT. Translation gives CASSPDTTSAGELFF. Full variable domain (remainder filled in from reference TRBV2 and TRBJ2-2): EPEVTQTPSHQVTQMGQEVILRCVPISNHLYFYWYRQILGQKVEFLVSFYNNEISEKSEIFDDQFSVERPDGSNFTLKIRSTKLEDSAMYFCASSPDTTSAGELFFGEGSRLTVL.

The chain joins TRBV28 to TRBJ2-3; TRBD1 aligns across 9 bases. Germline V lookup: CDR1 MDHEN, CDR2 SYDVKM. The CDR3 is made up of 16 amino acids. Unmatched junction bases numbered 8, after V lost 4 bases and J lost 3 bases. The DNA of the CDR3 is TGTGCCAGCAGTTCCTCGACAGGGGGTCCGACAGATACGCAGTATTTT. Residues: CASSSSTGGPTDTQYF. Full variable domain (remainder filled in from reference TRBV28 and TRBJ2-3): DVKVTQSSRYLVKRTGEKVFLECVQDMDHENMFWYRQDPGLGLRLIYFSYDVKMKEKGDIPEGYSVSREKKERFSLILESASTNQTSMYLCASSSSTGGPTDTQYFGPGTRLTVL.

This chain links TRBV29-1 with TRBJ2-3; D may be TRBD2 (6 bases). Trimming removed 7 bases from V and 6 bases from J, with 11 bases in between. The germline gives CDR1 SQVTM, CDR2 ANQGSEA. The CDR3 spans 11 residues. The CDR3 sequence is CSAERGDTQYF. The CDR3 DNA reads TGCAGCGCCGAACGGGGGGATACGCAGTATTTT.

The chain has TRBV20-1 and TRBJ2-1; either TRBD1 or TRBD2 may fit D (5 bases each). Trimming shortened V by 4 bases and J by 10 bases, and 11 bases separated the two germline ends. The germline gives CDR1 DFQATT, CDR2 SNEGSKA (reference sequence). This CDR3 spans 11 amino acids. Here the CDR3 DNA reads TGCAGTGCTATCCACCGGGACGAGCAGTTCTTC. It yields the protein CSAIHRDEQFF.